Listed here are 24 T cell receptor beta chains from one sample, sequenced in a study of blood T cells in healthy people across ages. A second about 7 to 12 cycle PCR used barcoded and J-beta primers. A single record per CDR3 protein comes from TCRdb applying MiXCR to the 5' RACE reads. Here the sample spans about 840,000 distinct CDR3 sequences, around 29% being singletons. These data were also reused for a study on T cells of mothers and their children.

The material sequenced was blood. The source is a middle-aged woman in good health.

A remark on this clonotype: A much larger clone lies a single base off, so this may be a read error. This chain uses TRBV6-6 with TRBJ2-7; 9 positions agree with TRBD1. The CDR3 extends over 15 amino acids. Trimming cost V 6 bases and J 3 bases; bases outside gene matches: 9. The germline gives CDR1 MNHNY, CDR2 SVGAGI (reference sequence). CDR3 DNA: TGTGCCAGCAGGTTAACCGGGACAGGGATCTACGAGCAGTACTTC. This encodes CASRLTGTGIYEQYF.

For this clonotype: A much larger clone lies one base from this, so it may be a read error. The V call is TRBV7-2, the J call TRBJ2-1; D might be TRBD1 (6 bases). The CDR3 extends over 16 amino acids. V gave up 4 bases and J gave up 10 bases, with 23 bases separating them. CDR1 is SGHTA and CDR2 is FQGNSA in the germline V gene. The CDR3 DNA reads as TGTGCCAGCAGCTACATGGGACAAGTTTACTCCTACGAGCAGTTCTTC. Its translation is CASSYMGQVYSYEQFF.

The genes are TRBV18 and TRBJ1-6, with D hard to call. The CDR3 length is 14 residues. CDR1 KGHSH and CDR2 LQKENI come from the germline V gene. V lost 6 bases and J 0 bases, leaving 6 bases between the germline ends. The CDR3 DNA reads TGTGCCAGCTCCACCAGCTCCTATAATTCACCCCTCCACTTT. Its protein product is CASSTSSYNSPLHF.

This clonotype was counted a few times. This sequence joins TRBV4-1 and TRBJ2-3; TRBD2 matches at 10 bases. Germline CDR1 reads MGHRA; CDR2 reads YSYEKL. The V segment lost 0 bases and the J segment 5 bases; nucleotides outside the gene matches: 8. The length of the CDR3 is 17 residues. In nucleotides, the CDR3 is TGCGCCAGCAGCCAAGATGTAATAGCGGGGGGAAAAGATACGCAGTATTTT. This codes for CASSQDVIAGGKDTQYF.

The rearrangement joins TRBV6-6 to TRBJ2-1; 8 bases align to TRBD1. Germline V CDR1 and CDR2: MNHNY, SVGAGI (reference sequence). J gave up 5 bases and V 6 bases, and 9 bases lay outside the gene matches. The length of the CDR3 is 15 residues. The CDR3 is CASRHTGTGNNEQFF. The CDR3 nucleotides are TGTGCCAGCAGACATACAGGGACAGGCAACAATGAGCAGTTCTTC.

On this clonotype itself: A junction boundary mismatches the germline segment, possibly from a read error. The V call is TRBV7-2, the J call TRBJ2-5, with D perhaps matching TRBD2 (5 bases). This CDR3 is 14 amino acids long. The V gene's germline CDR1 is SGHTA and CDR2 FQGNSA. The CDR3 DNA is TGTGCCAGCAGCAGCACACGGGGTCAAGGGACCCAGTACTTC. It yields the protein CASSSTRGQGTQYF. The entire variable domain, with the rest obtained from reference TRBV7-2 and TRBJ2-5, is as follows: GAGVSQSPSNKVTEKGKDVELRCDPISGHTALYWYRQSLGQGLEFLIYFQGNSAPDKSGLPSDRFSAERTGGSVSTLTIQRTQQEDSAVYLCASSSTRGQGTQYFGPGTRLLVL.

This clonotype occurred a few times. In DNA, the CDR3 is TGTGCCAGCATAGACAGGGGGGCGCTGGGCACTGAAGCTTTCTTT. Protein sequence: CASIDRGALGTEAFF. The rearrangement links TRBV27 to TRBJ1-1; TRBD1 matches 9 bases. The CDR3 extends over 15 amino acids. V shed 7 bases and J 4 bases; nucleotides not matched to a gene: 10. Germline V CDR1 and CDR2: MNHEY, SMNVEV (reference sequence).

There are many counts of this clonotype. V is TRBV20-1 and J is TRBJ2-7; 8 nucleotides agree with TRBD2. The CDR3 is 13 residues long. The V gene end was trimmed by 5 bases and the J gene end by 2 bases; junction bases not matched to a gene: 5. Germline V gives CDR1 DFQATT, CDR2 SNEGSKA (reference sequence). This chain's CDR3 is CSAPRGGAYEQYF. As DNA, the CDR3 is TGCAGTGCTCCACGGGGGGGCGCCTACGAGCAGTACTTC.

This clonotype was seen at least ten times. This chain connects TRBV5-1 to TRBJ2-7, with D hard to call. The germline gives CDR1 SGHRS, CDR2 YFSETQ. V lost 1 base, J lost 5 bases, and 10 bases lay in between. This CDR3 spans 13 amino acids. In DNA form, the CDR3 reads TGCGCCAGCAGCTTGCCCCCCGCGGACGAGCAGTACTTC. Its protein is CASSLPPADEQYF.

Note on this clonotype: This sequence may be a read error, since a much larger clone differs from it by one base. CDR3 nucleotide sequence: TGTGCCAGCAGTTACGGAGCGGGGAGAGGGGCCAACGTCCGGACTTTC. Protein sequence: CASSYGAGRGANVRTF. This rearrangement joins TRBV6-6 to TRBJ2-6, with 7 bases identical to TRBD2. The CDR3 extends over 16 amino acids. Germline-derived CDR1 and CDR2 are MNHNY and SVGAGI (reference sequence).

This chain uses TRBV4-2 with TRBJ2-3, with 11 positions matching TRBD2. Germline-derived CDR1 and CDR2 are LGHNA and YNFKEQ. The CDR3 runs 16 residues. Unmatched junction bases numbered 6, after V lost 3 bases and J lost 4 bases. CDR3 nucleotides: TGTGCCAGCAGCCACTCCGGGACTAGCGGATCAGATACGCAGTATTTT. Its protein is CASSHSGTSGSDTQYF.

Turning to this clonotype: One end of the junction fails to match germline, which may point to a read error. This chain links TRBV7-8 with TRBJ2-5; TRBD2 matches 7 bases. Germline V CDR1 and CDR2: SGHVS, FQNEAQ. CDR3 length equals 16 residues. The CDR3 here is CTSSSSRVAGQETQYF. CDR3 DNA sequence: TGTACCAGCAGCTCCTCGAGGGTAGCGGGCCAAGAGACCCAGTACTTC.

This clonotype was seen just once. A much larger clone lies a single base off, so this may be a read error. This CDR3 is CSVPPGGDTNYGYTF. The CDR3 region has the DNA TGCAGTGTTCCCCCCGGGGGCGATACTAACTATGGCTACACCTTC. The chain combines TRBV20-1 with TRBJ1-2; the D gene is possibly TRBD1 (6 bases). Germline assignment: CDR1 DFQATT and CDR2 SNEGSKA (reference sequence). V shed 7 bases and J shed 0 bases, with 18 bases lying between them. The CDR3 covers 15 residues.

This chain joins TRBV28 and TRBJ2-1, with 10 bases matching TRBD2. From germline, CDR1 is MDHEN and CDR2 SYDVKM. The CDR3 runs 15 residues. Trimming cost V 6 bases and J 8 bases; bases outside gene matches: 10. The CDR3 spells CASSSSGRDFDEQFF. CDR3 nucleotide sequence: TGTGCCAGCAGCTCAAGCGGGAGGGATTTCGATGAGCAGTTCTTC.

As concerns this clonotype: A much larger clone is a single base away; this may be a read error. This chain links TRBV5-1 with TRBJ2-7; D is possibly TRBD2 (5 bases). The CDR3 extends over 17 amino acids. Germline-derived CDR1 and CDR2 are SGHRS and YFSETQ. The CDR3 here is CASSLGRTDRLSCEQYF. CDR3 coding DNA: TGCGCCAGCAGCCTCGGAAGGACTGATAGGCTCTCCTGCGAGCAGTACTTC.

This clonotype was counted at least ten times. The chain uses TRBV20-1 and TRBJ1-2, with 8 bases lining up with TRBD1. Trimming cost V 0 bases and J 7 bases; bases outside gene matches: 10. Germline V lookup: CDR1 DFQATT, CDR2 SNEGSKA (reference sequence). The CDR3 runs 15 residues. In DNA form, the CDR3 reads TGCAGTGCTAGAGAGGCAGTGACAGGGGTTTTTGGCTACACCTTC. It is translated as CSAREAVTGVFGYTF.

The J gene is TRBJ2-4, the V gene TRBV20-1, with D tentatively TRBD2 (6 bases). Germline CDR1 reads DFQATT; CDR2 reads SNEGSKA (reference sequence). The CDR3 spans 15 residues. V was clipped by 5 bases and J by 0 bases, with 14 bases between them. In DNA form, the CDR3 reads TGCAGTGCTCCGGGACTGATACTAGCCAAAAACATTCAGTACTTC. This encodes CSAPGLILAKNIQYF.

This clonotype was seen ten or more times. The V gene is TRBV7-3, the J gene TRBJ2-3, with D perhaps being TRBD1 or TRBD2 (6 bases each). This CDR3 spans 16 amino acids. Germline V CDR1 and CDR2: SGHTA, FQGTGA. V lost 4 bases to trimming and J lost 1 base, with 15 bases between them. DNA of the CDR3: TGTGCCAGCAGCTCACAGGGACTCACCGGCACAGATACGCAGTATTTT. As protein: CASSSQGLTGTDTQYF.

This clonotype was observed a few times. The chain recombines TRBV7-6 with TRBJ2-3; D not certain. From germline, CDR1 is SGHVS and CDR2 FNYEAQ. V lost 1 base and J 2 bases, leaving 7 bases between the germline ends. The CDR3 sequence is 14 residues long. The CDR3, as DNA: TGTGCCAGCAGCTTAGTAGAGTTCACAGATACGCAGTATTTT. This sequence encodes CASSLVEFTDTQYF.

V gene TRBV7-2 combines with J gene TRBJ2-3; 7 positions agree with TRBD2. V was pared by 1 base and J by 6 bases, with 13 bases of the junction left unmatched. The CDR3 length is 17 residues. Germline loops: CDR1 SGHTA, CDR2 FQGNSA. The CDR3 DNA follows: TGTGCCAGCAGCTTAGAGTCCTTATGGGCGGGGGAGGATACGCAGTATTTT. As protein: CASSLESLWAGEDTQYF. The full variable domain, completed using reference TRBV7-2 and TRBJ2-3, is GAGVSQSPSNKVTEKGKDVELRCDPISGHTALYWYRQSLGQGLEFLIYFQGNSAPDKSGLPSDRFSAERTGGSVSTLTIQRTQQEDSAVYLCASSLESLWAGEDTQYFGPGTRLTVL.

V is TRBV6-1 and J is TRBJ2-1; D not resolved. CDR1 and CDR2 (germline): MNHNS, SASEGT. The CDR3 loop spans 13 amino acids. Trimming removed 5 bases at V and 13 bases at J, with 18 bases between. CDR3 loop: CASSPRPSETQFF. Here the CDR3 DNA reads TGTGCCAGCAGTCCCCGACCCAGCGAGACCCAGTTCTTC.

The rearrangement uses TRBV6-2 or TRBV6-3 and TRBJ1-5; D is perhaps TRBD1 (6 bases). V was pared by 6 bases and J by 5 bases, with 14 bases between. Germline CDR1 MNHEY, CDR2 SVGEGT. The CDR3 contains 14 residues. Here the CDR3 DNA reads TGTGCCAGCAGGTTAAATACAGGGTATCAGCCCCAGCATTTT. It yields the protein CASRLNTGYQPQHF.

There are many counts of this clonotype. A much bigger clone sits one base away, suggesting this may be a read error. This chain uses TRBV29-1 with TRBJ2-4; 7 nucleotides align to TRBD2. CDR1 is SQVTM and CDR2 is ANQGSEA in the germline V gene. There are 15 residues in the CDR3. The V and J ends lost 5 bases and 13 bases, in that order; junction bases with no gene match: 20. DNA for the CDR3: TGCAGCGTTCCTGGGAGGGTTTCTAGTTACAATGAGCAGTACTTC. It yields the protein CSVPGRVSSYNEQYF.

The chain employs TRBV29-1 and TRBJ2-1, with D tentatively TRBD2 (6 bases). CDR3 length equals 13 residues. With 7 bases removed from V and 10 bases from J, the gap between germline ends came to 20 bases. CDR1 SQVTM and CDR2 ANQGSEA come from the germline V gene. CDR3 in DNA: TGCAGCGCGGACGAGGTGGGGGGTTTCGAGCAGTTCTTC. It yields the protein CSADEVGGFEQFF.